What follows describes a single T cell receptor (beta chain). Here immunoSEQ multiplex PCR was the method, and the copy in TCRdb shows in-frame clones only, minus some. The sample includes under 250,000 clones, 87% seen only once; the top ten take about 2.8%. This entry belongs to a study of Ad26.COV2.S vaccination and SARS-CoV-2 variants. Germline V gene data show CDR1 as SGDLS and CDR2 as YYNGEE. The CDR3 is 15 amino acids. With 5 bases clipped from V and 6 bases from J, the junction kept 8 bases outside the gene matches. Treatment reported: around 19 received Ad26.COV2.S at low or high dose, single or two shots; about 5 received placebo; per-sample allocation not given. Material that was analyzed had been drawn on day 63 after the first vaccine or placebo injection.

The sequenced sample was peripheral blood, obtained in a trial of Ad26.COV2.S vaccine versus placebo. V and J are TRBV9 and TRBJ2-1; 10 bases are a match to TRBD2. The receptor's source is a person between 18 and 65 years old who received the Ad26.COV2.S COVID-19 vaccine or a placebo. The CDR3 reads CASRAAGLASNEQFF. CDR3 nucleotides: TGTGCCAGCAGGGCAGCGGGACTAGCGTCCAATGAGCAGTTCTTC.